One sample yielded the 12 T cell receptor beta chains listed below, sequenced in a study of control samples from healthy donors and cancer patients. TCRdb keeps only in-frame clones here, not all; method: immunoSEQ multiplex PCR. The sample includes 45,000 or so clones, approximately 89% of them seen just once. Source material: PBMCs. These receptors were obtained from a woman between 55 and 75 years old with lung cancer.

This sequence joins TRBV19 and TRBJ1-2; 9 bases are a match to TRBD1. Trimming cost V 7 bases and J 5 bases; bases outside gene matches: 11. The CDR3 sequence is 15 residues long. Looked up from germline, CDR1 is LNHDA and CDR2 is SQIVND (reference sequence). CDR3 sequence (DNA): TGTGCCAGTAAACTAACGGGACAGGGAGAATATGGCTACACCTTC. Protein product: CASKLTGQGEYGYTF.

The genes are TRBV5-4 and TRBJ2-7, with TRBD2 matching 7 bases. Germline V gene lookup returns CDR1 SGHNT and CDR2 YYREEE (reference sequence). CDR3 size: 15 residues. Germline trimming cut 0 bases from V and 2 bases from J; bases unmatched to any gene: 5. The CDR3 DNA is TGTGCCAGCAGCTTGGGCGCGGGAGTGACCTACGAGCAGTACTTC. This encodes CASSLGAGVTYEQYF.

The genes are TRBV27 and TRBJ2-1; TRBD1 is a possible D gene (5 bases). Germline loops: CDR1 MNHEY, CDR2 SMNVEV (reference sequence). V gave up 5 bases and J gave up 7 bases, with 12 bases separating them. The CDR3 length is 13 residues. The CDR3 coding sequence is TGTGCCAGCAGTCTCTCGACAGTAAATGAGCAGTTCTTC. As protein: CASSLSTVNEQFF.

The chain recombines TRBV25-1 with TRBJ1-3; possibly TRBD1 for D (5 bases). This CDR3 comprises 14 residues. Germline values: CDR1 MGHDK, CDR2 SYGVNS. V shed 1 base and J shed 5 bases, with 9 bases lying between them. The CDR3 loop reads CASSEFLGRNTIYF. CDR3 coding DNA: TGTGCCAGCAGTGAATTCCTGGGACGAAACACCATATATTTT.

The V and J genes are TRBV7-3 and TRBJ2-1, with 7 nucleotides matching TRBD1. V lost 4 bases, J lost 7 bases, and 4 bases stayed unmatched. Per germline, CDR1 SGHTA and CDR2 FQGTGA. This CDR3 contains 13 residues. CDR3 sequence reads: CASSSQQGNEQFF. CDR3 sequence (DNA): TGTGCCAGCAGCTCACAACAGGGGAATGAGCAGTTCTTC.

This sequence joins TRBV28 and TRBJ1-1; D might be TRBD1 (6 bases). This CDR3 comprises 14 residues. Germline V gives CDR1 MDHEN, CDR2 SYDVKM. Trimming cost V 6 bases and J 4 bases, with 15 bases left between them. CDR3 in DNA: TGTGCCAGCAGCGGATCAGGGGACGGCACTGAAGCTTTCTTT. Amino acids: CASSGSGDGTEAFF. Looking up the rest from reference TRBV28 and TRBJ1-1 gives the full variable domain: DVKVTQSSRYLVKRTGEKVFLECVQDMDHENMFWYRQDPGLGLRLIYFSYDVKMKEKGDIPEGYSVSREKKERFSLILESASTNQTSMYLCASSGSGDGTEAFFGQGTRLTVV.

The chain employs TRBV6-5 and TRBJ2-7; D is unclear. V lost 2 bases to trimming and J lost 4 bases, with 6 bases between them. Germline CDR1 MNHEY, CDR2 SVGAGI. There are 12 residues in the CDR3. The CDR3 sequence: CASSYPGYEQYF. The CDR3 DNA sequence: TGTGCCAGCAGTTACCCCGGATACGAGCAGTACTTC.

The CDR3 protein is CSSPRDEKLFF. CDR3 in DNA: TGCAGTTCCCCCCGGGATGAAAAACTGTTTTTT. The chain carries TRBV20-1 and TRBJ1-4; the D is unclear. The CDR3 is made up of 11 amino acids. Germline CDR1 is DFQATT and CDR2 is SNEGSKA (reference sequence). The V end lost 8 bases, the J end lost 6 bases, and 10 bases lay between the germline ends.

V and J are TRBV5-1 and TRBJ2-2; TRBD2 is a possible D gene (5 bases). Germline V gives CDR1 SGHRS, CDR2 YFSETQ. The CDR3 contains 14 residues. Trimming pared 4 bases from V and 5 bases from J, leaving 12 bases between. This CDR3 is CASSPDSTTGELFF. The CDR3 DNA follows: TGCGCCAGCAGCCCGGACTCCACTACCGGGGAGCTGTTTTTT.

This rearrangement joins TRBV6-5 to TRBJ1-1; 10 bases match TRBD1. Germline loops: CDR1 MNHEY, CDR2 SVGAGI. The CDR3 has 14 residues. The V gene end was trimmed by 6 bases and the J gene end by 3 bases; junction bases not matched to a gene: 4. The CDR3 DNA reads TGTGCCAGCAGCCGGACAGGGGGGTACACTGAAGCTTTCTTT. This codes for CASSRTGGYTEAFF.

V is TRBV2 and J is TRBJ1-6; D uncertain. Between the trimmed V and J ends, which lost 6 bases and 3 bases, there was a span of 12 bases. CDR1 SNHLY and CDR2 FYNNEI come from the germline V gene. The CDR3 is 15 residues long. CDR3 in DNA: TGTGCCAGCAGAGAGAGGACGGACTATAATTCACCCCTCCACTTT. This sequence encodes CASRERTDYNSPLHF.

The CDR3 DNA sequence: TGCGCCAGCAGCTTGAGAGAGGGGGATACGCAGTATTTT. Its protein product is CASSLREGDTQYF. This chain joins TRBV5-1 and TRBJ2-3, with D perhaps TRBD1 or TRBD2 (5 bases each). V lost 1 base, J lost 6 bases, and 9 bases lay in between. The CDR3 covers 13 residues. CDR1 and CDR2 from the germline V gene are SGHRS and YFSETQ.